Included here is one TCR beta chain sequence, with context. This sample is drawn from a study of blood T cell repertoires in COVID-19. Trimming cost V 8 bases and J 1 base; bases outside gene matches: 11. The CDR3 spans 18 residues. Germline-derived CDR1 and CDR2 are WNHNN and SYGVQD (reference sequence). Sequencing used immunoSEQ multiplex PCR; TCRdb keeps in-frame clones, though not all of them. The repertoire consists of about 260,000 clones, with 85% to 90% occurring once and the leading ten covering roughly 3.3%. The sequenced sample was peripheral blood. V gene TRBV10-1 combines with J gene TRBJ2-2, with 12 positions matching TRBD2. This clonotype was sampled from a woman between 40 and 50 years old with acute or convalescent COVID-19. This CDR3 is CASSRGLAGGKNTGELFF. The CDR3 nucleotides read TGCGCCAGCTCGAGAGGGCTAGCGGGGGGGAAGAACACCGGGGAGCTGTTTTTT.